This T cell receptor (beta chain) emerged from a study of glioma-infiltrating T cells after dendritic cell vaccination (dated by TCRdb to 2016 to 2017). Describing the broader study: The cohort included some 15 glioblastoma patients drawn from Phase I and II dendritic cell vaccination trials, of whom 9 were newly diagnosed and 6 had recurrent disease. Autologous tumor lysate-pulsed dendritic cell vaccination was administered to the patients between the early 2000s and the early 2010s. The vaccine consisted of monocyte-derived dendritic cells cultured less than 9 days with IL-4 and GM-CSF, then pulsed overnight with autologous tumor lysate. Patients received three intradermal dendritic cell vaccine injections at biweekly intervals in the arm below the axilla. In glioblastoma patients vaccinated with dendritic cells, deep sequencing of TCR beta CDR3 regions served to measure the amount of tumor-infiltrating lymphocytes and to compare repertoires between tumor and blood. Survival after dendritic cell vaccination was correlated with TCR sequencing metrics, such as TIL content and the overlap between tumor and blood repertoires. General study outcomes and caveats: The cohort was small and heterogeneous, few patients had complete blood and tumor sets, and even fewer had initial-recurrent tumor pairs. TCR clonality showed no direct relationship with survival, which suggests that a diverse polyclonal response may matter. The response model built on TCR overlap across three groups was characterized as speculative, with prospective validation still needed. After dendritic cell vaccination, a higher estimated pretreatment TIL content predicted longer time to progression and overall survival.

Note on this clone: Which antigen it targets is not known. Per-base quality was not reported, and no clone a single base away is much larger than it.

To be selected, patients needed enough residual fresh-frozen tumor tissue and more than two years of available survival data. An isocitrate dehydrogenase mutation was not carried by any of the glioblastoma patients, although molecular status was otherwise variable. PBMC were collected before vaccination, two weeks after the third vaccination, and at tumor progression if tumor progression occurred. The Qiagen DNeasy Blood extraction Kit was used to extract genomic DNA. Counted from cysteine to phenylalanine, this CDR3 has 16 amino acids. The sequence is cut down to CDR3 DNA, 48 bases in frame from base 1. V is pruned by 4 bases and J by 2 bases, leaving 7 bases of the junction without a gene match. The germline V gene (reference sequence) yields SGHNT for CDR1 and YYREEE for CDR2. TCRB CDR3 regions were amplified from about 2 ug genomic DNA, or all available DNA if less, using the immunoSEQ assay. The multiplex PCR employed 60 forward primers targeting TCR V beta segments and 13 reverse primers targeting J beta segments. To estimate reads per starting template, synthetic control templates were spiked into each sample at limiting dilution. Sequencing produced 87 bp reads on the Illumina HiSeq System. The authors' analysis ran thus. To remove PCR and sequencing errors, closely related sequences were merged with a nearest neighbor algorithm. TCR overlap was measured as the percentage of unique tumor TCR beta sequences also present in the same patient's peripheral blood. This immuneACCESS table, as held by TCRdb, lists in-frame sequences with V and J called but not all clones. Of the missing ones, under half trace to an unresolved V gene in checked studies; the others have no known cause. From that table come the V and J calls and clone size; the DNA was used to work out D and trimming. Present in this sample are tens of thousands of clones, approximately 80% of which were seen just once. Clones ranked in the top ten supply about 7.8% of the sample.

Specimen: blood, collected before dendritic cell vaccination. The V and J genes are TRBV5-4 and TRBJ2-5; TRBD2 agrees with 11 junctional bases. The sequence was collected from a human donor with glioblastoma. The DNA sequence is TGTGCCAGCAGCAAGCAGGGACTAGCGGCACAAGAGACCCAGTACTTC. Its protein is CASSKQGLAAQETQYF.